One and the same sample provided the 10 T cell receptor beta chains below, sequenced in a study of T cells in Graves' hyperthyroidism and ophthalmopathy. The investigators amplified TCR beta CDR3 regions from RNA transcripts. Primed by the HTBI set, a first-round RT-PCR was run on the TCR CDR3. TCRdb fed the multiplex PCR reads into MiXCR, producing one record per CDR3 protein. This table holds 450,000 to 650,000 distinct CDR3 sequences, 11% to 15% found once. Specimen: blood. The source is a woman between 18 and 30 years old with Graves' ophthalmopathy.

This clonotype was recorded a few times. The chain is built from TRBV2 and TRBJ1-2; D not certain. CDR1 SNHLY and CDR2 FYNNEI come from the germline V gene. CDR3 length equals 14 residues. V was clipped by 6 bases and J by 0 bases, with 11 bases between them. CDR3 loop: CASRRVGSNYGYTF. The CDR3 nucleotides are TGTGCCAGCAGGAGAGTCGGATCTAACTATGGCTACACCTTC.

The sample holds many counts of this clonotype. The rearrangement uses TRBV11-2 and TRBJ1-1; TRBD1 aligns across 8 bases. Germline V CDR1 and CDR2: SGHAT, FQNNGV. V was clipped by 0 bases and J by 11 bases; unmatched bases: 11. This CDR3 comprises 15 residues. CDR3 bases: TGTGCCAGCAGCTTAGATTACAGGGGGGTCGTTATTGCTTTCTTT. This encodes CASSLDYRGVVIAFF.

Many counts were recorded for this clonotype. DNA for the CDR3: TGTGCCTGGAGTGTAAGGTTGGGTGAAAAACTGTTTTTT. Its protein is CAWSVRLGEKLFF. The chain employs TRBV30 and TRBJ1-4, with D hard to call. The germline V gene has CDR1 GTSNPN and CDR2 SVGIG (reference sequence). This CDR3 contains 13 residues. Trimming removed 0 bases from V and 7 bases from J, with 9 bases in between.

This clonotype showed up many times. The CDR3 bases are TGCGCCAGCAGCCGGGTCGAGGGGGAACAGCCCCAGCATTTT. Its translation: CASSRVEGEQPQHF. J is TRBJ1-5 and V is TRBV4-1, with a weak D call TRBD1 (6 bases). V was trimmed by 4 bases and J by 7 bases, leaving 14 bases between them. The germline V gene encodes CDR1 MGHRA and CDR2 YSYEKL. There are 14 residues in the CDR3.

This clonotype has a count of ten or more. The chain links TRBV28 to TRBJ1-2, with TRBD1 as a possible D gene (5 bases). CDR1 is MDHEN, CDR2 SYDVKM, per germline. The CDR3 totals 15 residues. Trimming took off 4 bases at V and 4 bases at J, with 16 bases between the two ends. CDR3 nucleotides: TGTGCCAGCAGTTCTCACCGAGAGGGGAGCTATGGCTACACCTTC. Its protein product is CASSSHREGSYGYTF.

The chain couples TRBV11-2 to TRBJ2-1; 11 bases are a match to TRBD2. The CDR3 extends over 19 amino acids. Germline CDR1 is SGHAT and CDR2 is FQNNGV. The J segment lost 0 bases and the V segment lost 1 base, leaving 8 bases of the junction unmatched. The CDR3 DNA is TGTGCCAGCAGCTTAGTAGCGCTAGCGGGAGGAGGCTCCTACAATGAGCAGTTCTTC. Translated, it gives CASSLVALAGGGSYNEQFF.

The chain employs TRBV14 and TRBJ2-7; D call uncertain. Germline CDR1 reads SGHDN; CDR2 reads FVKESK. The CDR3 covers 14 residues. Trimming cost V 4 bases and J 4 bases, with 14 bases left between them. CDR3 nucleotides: TGTGCCAGCAGCCCGCTGCTGGTTGAATACGAGCAGTACTTC. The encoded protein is CASSPLLVEYEQYF.

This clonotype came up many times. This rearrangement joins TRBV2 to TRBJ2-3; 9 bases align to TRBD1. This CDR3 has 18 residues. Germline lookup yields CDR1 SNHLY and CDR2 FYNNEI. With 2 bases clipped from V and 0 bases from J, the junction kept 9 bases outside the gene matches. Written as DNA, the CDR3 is TGTGCCAGCAGTGAAACCTCACGACAGGGGGAAAGCACAGATACGCAGTATTTT. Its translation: CASSETSRQGESTDTQYF.

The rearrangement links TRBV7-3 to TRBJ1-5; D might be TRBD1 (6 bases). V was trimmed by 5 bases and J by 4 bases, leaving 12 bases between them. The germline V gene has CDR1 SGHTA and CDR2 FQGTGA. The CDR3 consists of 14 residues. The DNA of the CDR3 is TGTGCCAGCAGCGGCACAGGGATGAATCAGCCCCAGCATTTT. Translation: CASSGTGMNQPQHF. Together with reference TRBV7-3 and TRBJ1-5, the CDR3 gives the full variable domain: GAGVSQTPSNKVTEKGKYVELRCDPISGHTALYWYRQSLGQGPEFLIYFQGTGAADDSGLPNDRFFAVRPEGSVSTLKIQRTERGDSAVYLCASSGTGMNQPQHFGDGTRLSIL.

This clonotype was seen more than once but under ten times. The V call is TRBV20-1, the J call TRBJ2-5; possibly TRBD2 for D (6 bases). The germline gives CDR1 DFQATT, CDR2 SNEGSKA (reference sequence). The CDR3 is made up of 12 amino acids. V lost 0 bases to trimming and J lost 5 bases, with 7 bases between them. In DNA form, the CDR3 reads TGCAGTGCTAGAGATGGGACTGAGACCCAGTACTTC. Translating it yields CSARDGTETQYF.